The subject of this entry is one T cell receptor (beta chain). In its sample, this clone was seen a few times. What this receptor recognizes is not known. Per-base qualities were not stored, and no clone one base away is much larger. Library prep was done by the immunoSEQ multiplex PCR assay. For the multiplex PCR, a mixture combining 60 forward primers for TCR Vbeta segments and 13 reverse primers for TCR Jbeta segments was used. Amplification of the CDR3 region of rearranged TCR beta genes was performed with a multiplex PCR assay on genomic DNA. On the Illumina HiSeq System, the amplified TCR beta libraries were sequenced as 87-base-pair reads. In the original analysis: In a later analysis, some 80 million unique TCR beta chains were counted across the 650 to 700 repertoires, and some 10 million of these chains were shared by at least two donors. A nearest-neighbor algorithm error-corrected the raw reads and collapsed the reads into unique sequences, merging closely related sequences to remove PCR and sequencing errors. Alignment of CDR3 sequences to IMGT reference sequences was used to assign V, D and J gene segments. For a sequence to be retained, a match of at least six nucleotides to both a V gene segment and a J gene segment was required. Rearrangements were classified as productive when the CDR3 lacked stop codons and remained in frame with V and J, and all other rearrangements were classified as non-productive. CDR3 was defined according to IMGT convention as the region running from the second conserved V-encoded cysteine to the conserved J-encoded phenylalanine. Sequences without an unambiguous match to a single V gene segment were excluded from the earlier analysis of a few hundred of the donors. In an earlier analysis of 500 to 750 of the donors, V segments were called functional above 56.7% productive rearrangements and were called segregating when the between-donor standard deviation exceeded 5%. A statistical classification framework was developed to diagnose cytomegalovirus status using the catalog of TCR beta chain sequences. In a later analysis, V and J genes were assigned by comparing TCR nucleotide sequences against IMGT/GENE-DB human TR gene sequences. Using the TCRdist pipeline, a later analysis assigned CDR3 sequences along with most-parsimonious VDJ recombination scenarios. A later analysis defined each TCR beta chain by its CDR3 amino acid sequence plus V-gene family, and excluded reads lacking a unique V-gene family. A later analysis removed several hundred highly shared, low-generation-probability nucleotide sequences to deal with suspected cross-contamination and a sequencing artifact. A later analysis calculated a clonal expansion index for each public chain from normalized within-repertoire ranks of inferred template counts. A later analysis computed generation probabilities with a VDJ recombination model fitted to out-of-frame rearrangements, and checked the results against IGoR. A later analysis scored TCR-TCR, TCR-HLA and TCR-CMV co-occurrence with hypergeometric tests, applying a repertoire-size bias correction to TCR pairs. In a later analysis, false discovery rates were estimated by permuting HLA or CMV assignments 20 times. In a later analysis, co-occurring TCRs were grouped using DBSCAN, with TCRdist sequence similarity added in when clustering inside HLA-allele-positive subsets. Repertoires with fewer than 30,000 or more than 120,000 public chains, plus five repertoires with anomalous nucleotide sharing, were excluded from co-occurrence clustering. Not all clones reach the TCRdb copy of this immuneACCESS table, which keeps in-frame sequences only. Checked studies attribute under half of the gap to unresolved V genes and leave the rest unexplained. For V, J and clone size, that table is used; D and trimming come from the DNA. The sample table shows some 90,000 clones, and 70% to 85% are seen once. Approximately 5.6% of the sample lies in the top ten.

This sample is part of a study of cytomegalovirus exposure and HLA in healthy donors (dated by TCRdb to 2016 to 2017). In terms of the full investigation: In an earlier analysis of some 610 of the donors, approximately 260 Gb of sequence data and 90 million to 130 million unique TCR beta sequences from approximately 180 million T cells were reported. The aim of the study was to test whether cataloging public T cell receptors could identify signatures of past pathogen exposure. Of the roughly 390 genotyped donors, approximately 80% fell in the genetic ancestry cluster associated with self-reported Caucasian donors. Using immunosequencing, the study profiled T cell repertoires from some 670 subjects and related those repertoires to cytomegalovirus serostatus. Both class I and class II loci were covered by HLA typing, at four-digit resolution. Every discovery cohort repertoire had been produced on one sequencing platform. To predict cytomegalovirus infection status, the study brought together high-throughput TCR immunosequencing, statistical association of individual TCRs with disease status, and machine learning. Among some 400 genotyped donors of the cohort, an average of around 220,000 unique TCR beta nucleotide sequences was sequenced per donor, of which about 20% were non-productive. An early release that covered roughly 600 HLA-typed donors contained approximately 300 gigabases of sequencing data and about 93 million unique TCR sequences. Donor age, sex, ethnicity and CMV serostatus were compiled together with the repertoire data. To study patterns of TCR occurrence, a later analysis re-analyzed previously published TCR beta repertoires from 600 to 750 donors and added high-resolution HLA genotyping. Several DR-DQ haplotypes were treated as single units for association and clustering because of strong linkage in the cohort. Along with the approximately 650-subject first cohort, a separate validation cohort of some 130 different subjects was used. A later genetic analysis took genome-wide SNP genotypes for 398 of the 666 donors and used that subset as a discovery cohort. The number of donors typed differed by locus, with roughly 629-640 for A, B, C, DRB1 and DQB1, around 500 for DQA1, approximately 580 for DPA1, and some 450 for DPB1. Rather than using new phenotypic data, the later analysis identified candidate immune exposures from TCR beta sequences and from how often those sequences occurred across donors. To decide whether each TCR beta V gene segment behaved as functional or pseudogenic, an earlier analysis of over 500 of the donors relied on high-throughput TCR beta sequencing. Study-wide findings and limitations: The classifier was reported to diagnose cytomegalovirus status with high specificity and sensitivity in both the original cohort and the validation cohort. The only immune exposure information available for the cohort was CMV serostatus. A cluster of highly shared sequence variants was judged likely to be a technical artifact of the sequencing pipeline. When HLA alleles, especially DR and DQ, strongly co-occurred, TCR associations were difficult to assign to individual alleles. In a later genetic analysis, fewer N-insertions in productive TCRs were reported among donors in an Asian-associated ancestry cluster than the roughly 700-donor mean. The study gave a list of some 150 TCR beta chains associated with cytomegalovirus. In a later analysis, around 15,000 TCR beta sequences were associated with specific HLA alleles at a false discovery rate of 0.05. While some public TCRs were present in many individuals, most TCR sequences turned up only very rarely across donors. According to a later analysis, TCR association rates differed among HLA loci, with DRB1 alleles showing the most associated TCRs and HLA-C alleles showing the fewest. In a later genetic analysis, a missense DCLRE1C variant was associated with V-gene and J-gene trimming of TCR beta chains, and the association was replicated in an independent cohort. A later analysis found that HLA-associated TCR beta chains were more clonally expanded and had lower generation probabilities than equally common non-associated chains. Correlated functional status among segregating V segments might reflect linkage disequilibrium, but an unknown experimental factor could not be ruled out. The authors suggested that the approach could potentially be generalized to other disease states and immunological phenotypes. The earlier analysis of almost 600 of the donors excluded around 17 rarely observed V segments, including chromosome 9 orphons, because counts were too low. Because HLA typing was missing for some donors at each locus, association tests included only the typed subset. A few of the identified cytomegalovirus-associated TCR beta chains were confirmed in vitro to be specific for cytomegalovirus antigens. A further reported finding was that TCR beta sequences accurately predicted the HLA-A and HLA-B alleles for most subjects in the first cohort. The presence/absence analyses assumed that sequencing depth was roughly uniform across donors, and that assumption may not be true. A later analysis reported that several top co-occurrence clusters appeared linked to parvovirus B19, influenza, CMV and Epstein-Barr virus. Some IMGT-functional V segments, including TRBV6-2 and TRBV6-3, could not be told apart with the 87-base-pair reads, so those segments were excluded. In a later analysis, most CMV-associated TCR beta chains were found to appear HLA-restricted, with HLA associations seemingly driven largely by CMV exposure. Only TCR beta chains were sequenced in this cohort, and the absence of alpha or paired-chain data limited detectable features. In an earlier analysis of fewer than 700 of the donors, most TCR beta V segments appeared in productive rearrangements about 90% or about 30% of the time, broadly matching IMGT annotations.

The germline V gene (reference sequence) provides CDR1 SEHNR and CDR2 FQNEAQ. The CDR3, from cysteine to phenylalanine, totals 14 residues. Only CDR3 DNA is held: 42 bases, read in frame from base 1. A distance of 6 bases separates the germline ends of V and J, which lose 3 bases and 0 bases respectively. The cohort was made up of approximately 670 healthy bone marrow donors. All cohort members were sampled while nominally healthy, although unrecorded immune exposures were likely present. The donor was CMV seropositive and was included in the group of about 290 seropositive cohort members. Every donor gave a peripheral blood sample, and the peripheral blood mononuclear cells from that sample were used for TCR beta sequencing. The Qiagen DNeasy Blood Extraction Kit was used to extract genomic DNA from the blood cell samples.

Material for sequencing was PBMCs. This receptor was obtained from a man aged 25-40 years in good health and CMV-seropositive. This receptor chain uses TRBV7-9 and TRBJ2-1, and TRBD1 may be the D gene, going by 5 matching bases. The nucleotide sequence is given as TGTGCCAGCAGCTTCGACAGCTCCTACAATGAGCAGTTCTTC. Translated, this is CASSFDSSYNEQFF.